This T cell receptor beta chain was found in a study of shared clonotypes between healthy human individuals (TCRdb year 2020). For the wider study: Two women and three men aged 18 to 49 years were included in the cohort. Leukapheresis yielded between about 0.94 and 10 billion PBMCs per donor. The study deeply sequenced blood TCR repertoires of 5 or 6 healthy adults to estimate repertoire size and the extent of clonotype sharing between individuals. For each donor, CD4 naive and CD4 memory were each given three plates, CD8 naive was given two plates, and CD8 memory was given one plate. To increase sequencing depth and limit assay-specific biases, TCR repertoire library preparation and sequencing were carried out by different laboratories using diverse techniques.

Overall study results and their limits: Pairwise subsampling indicated that sequencing depth was expected to affect the degree of clonotype sharing among donors. Because the study included a small number of donors, the genetic and exposure-history diversity represented was limited. Sampling was limited to blood, and TCR repertoires in tissue likely differ from TCR repertoires in blood. Estimated clonotype richness was generally larger for naive than for memory subsets. Even with the large sequencing depth, rarefaction of the sorted-subset datasets indicated that sequencing was incomplete. Compared with non-shared clonotypes, clonotypes shared by all four sorted-subset donors had higher generation probabilities. When four donors were compared, the shared fraction of clonotypes was around 5.1% for naive CD4, roughly 3.3% for naive CD8, 2% to 2.5% for memory CD4, and 0.4% for memory CD8.

CD8 naive samples were CD45RO-negative cells positively selected for CCR7, giving a CD45RA+CCR7+ population that excluded TemRA cells. The donors were healthy, HIV-negative adults with no recently reported acute infections or vaccinations. Every donor was a Caucasian adult residing in Nashville, Tennessee, USA. Blood was obtained by leukapheresis, after which PBMCs were separated by Ficoll-Histopaque density gradient centrifugation and cryopreserved in liquid nitrogen vapor phase. Analytical flow cytometry was used to check the purity and quantity of each magnetically sorted T cell population. Genomic DNA was isolated from every sorted fraction and measured by UV absorbance on a Nanodrop 2000c. Using the deep immunoSEQ assay, multiplex PCR amplified TCR CDR3 regions from genomic DNA. Extracted genomic DNA from each cell subset was spread evenly across all wells of several immunoSEQ 96-well plates, with each plate serving as a replicate. For sorted subsets, about 200 ng genomic DNA, equal to some 30,000 T cell genomes, was loaded into each replicate PCR. The purified libraries were quantified using a Qubit 3.0 fluorometer, sized with a Bioanalyzer 2100, and then quantified again using the KAPA Library Quantification kit. A separate single-read 150-cycle Illumina NextSeq 550 flow cell was used to sequence each immunoSEQ 96-well plate. Per the authors' processing: Because the immunoSEQ output included only junctional sequences and no quality scores, the filtering could not be the same as the filtering used for full-length reads. Sequences were annotated with PyIR, a Python wrapper for IgBLAST v1.9, and V/J genes and CDR3 were assigned using IMGT germline references. Reads with weak V/J assignments (E-value above 1e-6), missing CDR3, stop codons, out-of-frame junctions, or ambiguous translated residues were removed. V3J clonotypes were defined as sequences sharing an identical inferred V gene, J gene, and CDR3 amino acid sequence. The percentage overlap between two repertoires was calculated by dividing the number of shared unique clonotypes by the size of the smaller repertoire. Repertoire richness was assessed with RTK rarefaction, the Chao1 estimator, and Recon v2.1 estimates of unobserved clonotypes. Generation probabilities were computed with OLGA for all TCRbeta clonotypes obtained by the gDNA method from a handful of donors. This immuneACCESS table, as held by TCRdb, lists in-frame sequences with V and J called but not all clones. Of the missing ones, under half trace to an unresolved V gene in checked studies; the others have no known cause. V and J calls and clone size come straight from that table; D and trimming were deduced from the DNA. This sample has around 700,000 clones in its table, and about 90% of those were observed once. The top ten clones comprise roughly 24% of the sample.

Turning to this clone: The specificity of this receptor is unknown. Base qualities are not at hand, and no much larger clone is one base apart.

The CDR3 starts with the cysteine, ends with the phenylalanine, and has 14 residues. Only the CDR3 region is kept as DNA, spanning 42 bases read in frame from base 1. V is pared back by 1 base and J by 3 bases, with 7 bases lying between the germline termini. Looking up the germline V gene yields CDR1 SGHRS and CDR2 YFSETQ. The receptor comes from a man aged 30 to 45 in good health. The material sequenced was naive CD8+ T cells sorted from blood. In the paper's terms, the cell subset or site label means: CD45RA+CCR7+. The rearranged segments are TRBV5-1 and TRBJ2-2; no confident D gene assignment can be made. CDR3 loop: CASSLSAYTGELFF. At the DNA level, the sequence is TGCGCCAGCAGCTTGTCTGCCTACACCGGGGAGCTGTTTTTT. Where the CDR3 stops, the reference TRBV5-1 and TRBJ2-2 genes take over; the full variable domain is KAGVTQTPRYLIKTRGQQVTLSCSPISGHRSVSWYQQTPGQGLQFLFEYFSETQRNKGNFPGRFSGRQFSNSRSEMNVSTLELGDSALYLCASSLSAYTGELFFGEGSRLTVL.